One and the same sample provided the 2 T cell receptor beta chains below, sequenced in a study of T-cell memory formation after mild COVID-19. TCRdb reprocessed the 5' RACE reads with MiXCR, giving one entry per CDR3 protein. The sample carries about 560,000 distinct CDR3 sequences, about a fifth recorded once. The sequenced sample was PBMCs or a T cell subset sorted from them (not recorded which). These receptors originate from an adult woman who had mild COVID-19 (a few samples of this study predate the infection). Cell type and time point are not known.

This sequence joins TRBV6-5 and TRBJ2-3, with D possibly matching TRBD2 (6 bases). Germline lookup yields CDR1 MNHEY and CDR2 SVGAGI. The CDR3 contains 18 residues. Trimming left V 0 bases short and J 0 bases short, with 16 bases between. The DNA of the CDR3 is TGTGCCAGCAGTTACTCGGTATTTGGCGGGGCTAGCACAGATACGCAGTATTTT. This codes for CASSYSVFGGASTDTQYF.

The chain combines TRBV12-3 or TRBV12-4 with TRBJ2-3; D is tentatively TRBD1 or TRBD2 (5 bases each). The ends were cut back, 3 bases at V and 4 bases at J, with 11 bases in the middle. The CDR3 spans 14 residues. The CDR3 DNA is TGTGCCAGCAGTTTCGCGTTGGGGGCAGATACGCAGTATTTT. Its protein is CASSFALGADTQYF.